This TCR beta chain was retrieved from a study of shared clonotypes between healthy human individuals. Method: immunoSEQ multiplex PCR; TCRdb's copy keeps in-frame clones and lacks some. The sample includes about 2,100,000 clones, just over 90% seen only once; the top ten take around 1.7%. Trimming removed 2 bases from V and 6 bases from J, with 10 bases in between. This CDR3 is 13 amino acids long. Per the germline V gene, CDR1 is LGHNT and CDR2 is FRNRAP. CD45RO-negative cells were positively selected for CCR7, leaving out terminally differentiated effector memory CD45RA+ cells. The sequence was obtained from a man between 18 and 29 years old in good health. Some clones in this sample may be carry-over from other donors' samples. The specimen was naive CD8+ T cells from PBMCs. This rearrangement joins TRBV12-5 to TRBJ1-2, with D unresolved. CDR3 residues: CASGLPPLDGYTF. DNA for the CDR3: TGTGCTAGTGGTTTGCCCCCTTTAGATGGCTACACCTTC. The full variable domain, with the rest looked up from reference TRBV12-5 and TRBJ1-2, is DARVTQTPRHKVTEMGQEVTMRCQPILGHNTVFWYRQTMMQGLELLAYFRNRAPLDDSGMPKDRFSAEMPDATLATLKIQPSEPRDSAVYFCASGLPPLDGYTFGSGTRLTVV.